These 27 T cell receptor beta chains came from one sample sequenced in a study of cytomegalovirus exposure and HLA in healthy donors. Clones were sequenced by immunoSEQ multiplex PCR, and TCRdb holds only the in-frame ones, with some missing. The sample has fewer than 150,000 clones, around 88% seen once. What was sequenced was PBMCs. These receptor sequences come from a woman under 30 in good health and CMV-seropositive.

The V call is TRBV11-2, the J call TRBJ1-6; 9 bases map to TRBD1. V was clipped by 3 bases and J by 11 bases; unmatched bases: 8. The CDR3 totals 15 residues. CDR1 and CDR2 (germline): SGHAT, FQNNGV. CDR3 sequence (DNA): TGTGCCAGCAGCTTCTCCGGGACAGGGAGGCCACCCCTCCACTTT. It is translated as CASSFSGTGRPPLHF.

This chain uses TRBV14 with TRBJ1-2, with D perhaps matching TRBD1 (5 bases). The V end lost 1 base, the J end lost 0 bases, and 9 bases lay between the germline ends. Germline V gene data show CDR1 as SGHDN and CDR2 as FVKESK. This CDR3 spans 15 amino acids. CDR3 residues: CASSQVQGTNYGYTF. The DNA of the CDR3 is TGTGCCAGCAGCCAAGTCCAGGGAACTAACTATGGCTACACCTTC.

The chain is built from TRBV4-2 and TRBJ2-7; 8 bases line up with TRBD2. The CDR3 covers 17 residues. Germline assignment: CDR1 LGHNA and CDR2 YNFKEQ. Losses at the gene ends were 4 bases for V and 3 bases for J; bases not matched to a gene: 14. The CDR3 DNA is TGTGCCAGCAGCCGCCGGGGGGGGCGAAATTCCTTCTACGAGCAGTACTTC. It specifies CASSRRGGRNSFYEQYF.

This clone was seen once. The CDR3 nucleotides are TGCGCCAGCAGTCAATCGATACAGGGAAGCGGTTCACCCCTCCACTTT. Its translation: CASSQSIQGSGSPLHF. The V call is TRBV23-1, the J call TRBJ1-6, with D perhaps matching TRBD1 (6 bases). TRBV23-1 belongs to the ORF category, with a function that is uncertain. The V end lost 0 bases, the J end lost 9 bases, and 15 bases lay between the germline ends. The CDR3 consists of 16 residues.

V gene TRBV5-1 combines with J gene TRBJ2-5, with TRBD2 matching 13 bases. The germline V gene has CDR1 SGHRS and CDR2 YFSETQ. The V gene end was trimmed by 3 bases and the J gene end by 5 bases; junction bases not matched to a gene: 13. The CDR3 extends over 18 amino acids. CDR3 nucleotide sequence: TGCGCCAGCAGCTCCGGACTAGCGGGGGCCCCGGGGTGGGAGACCCAGTACTTC. Its protein is CASSSGLAGAPGWETQYF.

This chain links TRBV27 with TRBJ2-1; D is perhaps TRBD1 (5 bases). Per the germline V gene, CDR1 is MNHEY and CDR2 is SMNVEV (reference sequence). The CDR3 spans 19 residues. V was clipped by 4 bases and J by 7 bases, with 29 bases between them. CDR3 region: CASSSPSHVPGSKGNEQFF. As DNA, the CDR3 is TGTGCCAGCAGTTCCCCCAGTCACGTTCCCGGGTCGAAGGGGAATGAGCAGTTCTTC.

The chain uses TRBV7-3 and TRBJ1-1, with 9 bases aligning to TRBD1. Germline trimming cut 5 bases from V and 6 bases from J; bases unmatched to any gene: 10. CDR3 length equals 15 residues. Germline CDR1 reads SGHTA; CDR2 reads FQGTGA. The DNA of the CDR3 is TGTGCCAGCAGCCCGGGGACAGGGCGTCTCTCTGAAGCTTTCTTT. It specifies CASSPGTGRLSEAFF.

The gene calls are TRBV2 and TRBJ2-1; 10 positions agree with TRBD1. Germline CDR1 reads SNHLY; CDR2 reads FYNNEI. After removal of 1 base from V and 13 bases from J, the junction contained 10 bases not matched to a gene. The CDR3 covers 15 residues. CDR3 DNA: TGTGCCAGCAGTGAAGAGTTCCGGGACAGGGGTACCCAGTTCTTC. This translates into CASSEEFRDRGTQFF.

The V gene is TRBV4-2, the J gene TRBJ1-4, with D tentatively TRBD1 (5 bases). This CDR3 region has 15 residues. The germline gives CDR1 LGHNA, CDR2 YNFKEQ. The germline V and J ends were trimmed by 0 bases and 6 bases, with 11 bases remaining between them. DNA of the CDR3: TGTGCCAGCAGCCAAGAGGGCAGGGAAGATGAAAAACTGTTTTTT. Protein product: CASSQEGREDEKLFF.

The chain is built from TRBV6-5 and TRBJ2-5; 8 bases align to TRBD1. The length of the CDR3 is 14 residues. V lost 2 bases to trimming and J lost 3 bases; unmatched junction nucleotides: 2. Per germline, CDR1 MNHEY and CDR2 SVGAGI. This CDR3 reads CASSYPDREETQYF. The CDR3 nucleotides read TGTGCCAGCAGTTACCCGGACAGGGAAGAGACCCAGTACTTC.

This chain connects TRBV7-2 to TRBJ2-3; 10 bases line up with TRBD1. The germline V gene has CDR1 SGHTA and CDR2 FQGNSA. V shed 4 bases and J 1 base; nucleotides not matched to a gene: 5. The CDR3 spans 16 residues. CDR3 loop: CASSWKGTGGTDTQYF. The CDR3 bases are TGTGCCAGCAGCTGGAAAGGGACAGGGGGCACAGATACGCAGTATTTT.

This clone was counted a single time. The rearrangement joins TRBV4-3 to TRBJ1-2; TRBD1 might be the D (5 bases). This CDR3 is built from 16 residues. Germline V gene lookup returns CDR1 LGHNA and CDR2 YSLEER. Trimming pared 1 base from V and 2 bases from J, leaving 14 bases between. The CDR3 bases are TGCGCCAGCAGCCAAGTGTATGGGGGGAGAAACTATGGCTACACCTTC. It is translated as CASSQVYGGRNYGYTF.

The genes are TRBV28 and TRBJ2-5; 11 bases map to TRBD1. Germline CDR1 and CDR2: MDHEN and SYDVKM. The V gene end was trimmed by 6 bases and the J gene end by 3 bases; junction bases not matched to a gene: 9. CDR3 length: 16 amino acids. This CDR3 is CASSPLRDRGKETQYF. The CDR3 region has the DNA TGTGCCAGCAGCCCACTCCGGGACAGGGGGAAAGAGACCCAGTACTTC.

The chain recombines TRBV10-2 with TRBJ1-6; a possible D gene is TRBD1 (6 bases). This CDR3 has 16 residues. Trimming cost V 4 bases and J 7 bases, with 17 bases left between them. Germline V gene lookup returns CDR1 WSHSY and CDR2 SAAADI. The CDR3 is CASSVRAPRGNSPLHF. The CDR3 DNA sequence: TGCGCCAGCAGTGTCAGGGCGCCAAGGGGGAATTCACCCCTCCACTTT.

Only one count was recorded for this clone. The chain is built from TRBV5-1 and TRBJ2-7; 8 positions agree with TRBD1. The trim removed 0 bases at V and 5 bases at J, leaving 7 bases unmatched. This CDR3 region has 15 residues. Germline V gene sequence: CDR1 SGHRS, CDR2 YFSETQ. The CDR3 nucleotides read TGCGCCAGCAGCTTGGGGCACAGGGGGTTGGACGAGCAGTACTTC. Protein: CASSLGHRGLDEQYF. Using reference TRBV5-1 and TRBJ2-7 for the parts outside the CDR3, the full variable domain is KAGVTQTPRYLIKTRGQQVTLSCSPISGHRSVSWYQQTPGQGLQFLFEYFSETQRNKGNFPGRFSGRQFSNSRSEMNVSTLELGDSALYLCASSLGHRGLDEQYFGPGTRLTVT.

CDR3 coding DNA: TGTGCCAGCAGCGCCAGGGGTGCAACTAATGAAAAACTGTTTTTT. Its protein is CASSARGATNEKLFF. The V gene is TRBV9, the J gene TRBJ1-4; possibly TRBD1 for D (6 bases). Germline V gives CDR1 SGDLS, CDR2 YYNGEE. V lost 3 bases and J 0 bases, leaving 9 bases between the germline ends. This CDR3 comprises 15 residues.

This rearrangement joins TRBV30 to TRBJ1-1; 7 bases fit TRBD1. Germline trimming cut 3 bases from V and 6 bases from J; bases unmatched to any gene: 7. Germline CDR1 is GTSNPN and CDR2 is SVGIG (reference sequence). This CDR3 has 13 amino acids. DNA of the CDR3: TGTGCCTGGAGCAGGGGGAATAAGGCTGAAGCTTTCTTT. This gives the protein CAWSRGNKAEAFF.

The gene calls are TRBV28 and TRBJ1-1; perhaps TRBD1 as D (6 bases). This CDR3 spans 15 amino acids. Per germline, CDR1 MDHEN and CDR2 SYDVKM. Trimming left V 1 base short and J 0 bases short, with 9 bases between. The CDR3 coding sequence is TGTGCCAGCAGTTTATTTGGGGGCATGAACACTGAAGCTTTCTTT. Protein product: CASSLFGGMNTEAFF. Combining the CDR3 with reference TRBV28 and TRBJ1-1 gives the whole variable domain DVKVTQSSRYLVKRTGEKVFLECVQDMDHENMFWYRQDPGLGLRLIYFSYDVKMKEKGDIPEGYSVSREKKERFSLILESASTNQTSMYLCASSLFGGMNTEAFFGQGTRLTVV.

The chain couples TRBV16 to TRBJ1-4; D call uncertain. Per the germline V gene, CDR1 is KGHSY and CDR2 is FQNENV. Trimming took off 9 bases at V and 3 bases at J, with 11 bases between the two ends. This CDR3 has 13 residues. CDR3: CASILRANEKLFF. The DNA for the CDR3 is TGTGCCAGTATCCTTCGGGCTAATGAAAAACTGTTTTTT.

The chain has TRBV18 and TRBJ2-3, with TRBD2 matching over 12 bases. The CDR3 extends over 18 amino acids. V shed 2 bases, J shed 6 bases, and the junction held 12 bases outside the gene matches. Germline V gene sequence: CDR1 KGHSH, CDR2 LQKENI. The CDR3 region has the DNA TGTGCCAGCTCACCATCTACGCCCGCTAGCGGGAGGGCGGATACGCAGTATTTT. It yields the protein CASSPSTPASGRADTQYF.

The chain employs TRBV7-9 and TRBJ2-3; the match to TRBD2 covers 8 bases. Germline V CDR1 and CDR2: SEHNR, FQNEAQ (reference sequence). The CDR3 sequence is 13 residues long. Unmatched junction bases numbered 4, after V lost 11 bases and J lost 0 bases. DNA for the CDR3: TGTGCCGGATTAGCGGGGAGCACAGATACGCAGTATTTT. Its translation: CAGLAGSTDTQYF. Variable domain in full (rest from reference TRBV7-9 and TRBJ2-3): DTGVSQNPRHKITKRGQNVTFRCDPISEHNRLYWYRQTLGQGPEFLTYFQNEAQLEKSRLLSDRFSAERPKGSFSTLEIQRTEQGDSAMYLCAGLAGSTDTQYFGPGTRLTVL.

The chain is built from TRBV29-1 and TRBJ2-7, with D hard to call. This CDR3 spans 13 amino acids. V lost 6 bases and J lost 7, with 19 bases in between. Germline-derived CDR1 and CDR2 are SQVTM and ANQGSEA. The CDR3 DNA is TGCAGCGTGACTCCCACTTCGCCTGGTGAGCAGTACTTC. Translated, it gives CSVTPTSPGEQYF.

The chain links TRBV28 to TRBJ2-3, with a possible D match to TRBD1 (6 bases). The CDR3 contains 14 residues. V shed 4 bases and J shed 2 bases, with 10 bases lying between them. Germline-derived CDR1 and CDR2 are MDHEN and SYDVKM. For the CDR3, the DNA is TGTGCCAGCAGTTCGGACAGTCCCACAGATACGCAGTATTTT. Translation: CASSSDSPTDTQYF.

The rearrangement uses TRBV28 and TRBJ2-1; maybe TRBD2 (5 bases). V shed 1 base and J shed 10 bases, with 17 bases lying between them. Germline V CDR1 and CDR2: MDHEN, SYDVKM. This CDR3 has 15 residues. The CDR3 loop is CASSLSLPGSWEQFF. For the CDR3, the DNA is TGTGCCAGCAGTTTATCCCTCCCGGGGTCTTGGGAGCAGTTCTTC.

This clone has a handful of counts. This chain links TRBV7-2 with TRBJ2-7; D is possibly TRBD1 (5 bases). V lost 1 base and J 3 bases, leaving 10 bases between the germline ends. There are 14 residues in the CDR3. Germline CDR1 SGHTA, CDR2 FQGNSA. CDR3 protein: CASSLGTPDYEQYF. In DNA form, the CDR3 reads TGTGCCAGCAGCTTAGGGACACCGGACTACGAGCAGTACTTC. Drawing the rest from reference TRBV7-2 and TRBJ2-7, the complete variable domain is GAGVSQSPSNKVTEKGKDVELRCDPISGHTALYWYRQSLGQGLEFLIYFQGNSAPDKSGLPSDRFSAERTGGSVSTLTIQRTQQEDSAVYLCASSLGTPDYEQYFGPGTRLTVT.

The V call is TRBV5-5, the J call TRBJ2-7; TRBD1 might be the D (6 bases). This CDR3 comprises 14 residues. Germline V gene data show CDR1 as SGHKS and CDR2 as YYEKEE (reference sequence). The germline V and J ends were trimmed by 4 bases and 5 bases, with 16 bases remaining between them. In DNA, the CDR3 is TGTGCCAGCAGCGAGACCGGGACACGGGACGAGCAGTACTTC. It translates to CASSETGTRDEQYF.

CDR3 region: CASSLNARGDTQYF. The CDR3 DNA sequence: TGTGCCAGCAGCTTAAACGCCCGGGGGGATACGCAGTATTTT. The chain recombines TRBV7-3 with TRBJ2-3, with D tentatively TRBD2 (6 bases). V was clipped by 1 base and J by 6 bases, with 11 bases between them. The CDR3 is 14 amino acids. Germline lookup yields CDR1 SGHTA and CDR2 FQGTGA.